The 9 T cell receptor beta chains below come from one sample, sequenced in a study of T cells in Graves' hyperthyroidism and ophthalmopathy. RNA transcripts yielded amplified TCR beta CDR3 regions. An initial round of RT-PCR targeting the TCR CDR3 relied on the HTBI primer set. In TCRdb, the multiplex PCR reads were re-called with MiXCR into one record per CDR3 protein. This sample yields under 350,000 distinct CDR3 sequences, of which approximately 15% are seen a single time; around 58% belongs to the top ten. Sequencing was carried out using blood. The receptors were gathered from a woman aged 60-75 years with Graves' ophthalmopathy.

The chain recombines TRBV24-1 with TRBJ2-1, with 10 nucleotides matching TRBD1. J was trimmed by 8 bases and V by 1 base; bases with no gene match: 7. Germline V gives CDR1 KGHDR, CDR2 SFDVKD. The CDR3 runs to 16 residues. In DNA, the CDR3 is TGTGCCACCAGTGATTTCACCGGGACAGGGGTTGATGAGCAGTTCTTC. Its protein is CATSDFTGTGVDEQFF.

A few counts support this clonotype. CDR3 sequence (DNA): TGCGCCAGCAGCTCTCGCAGCGGGGGGGCGACCGATGAGCAGTTCTTC. This sequence encodes CASSSRSGGATDEQFF. The gene calls are TRBV5-1 and TRBJ2-1; 10 nucleotides align to TRBD2. The trim removed 3 bases at V and 8 bases at J, leaving 11 bases unmatched. Germline V gene data show CDR1 as SGHRS and CDR2 as YFSETQ. The CDR3 sequence is 16 residues long. Supplemented by reference TRBV5-1 and TRBJ2-1, the full variable domain reads KAGVTQTPRYLIKTRGQQVTLSCSPISGHRSVSWYQQTPGQGLQFLFEYFSETQRNKGNFPGRFSGRQFSNSRSEMNVSTLELGDSALYLCASSSRSGGATDEQFFGPGTRLTVL.

The chain is built from TRBV3-1 and TRBJ2-5, with TRBD2 matching 8 bases. CDR3 size: 16 residues. Germline CDR1 LGHDT, CDR2 YNNKEL (reference sequence). Trimming took 11 bases from V and 3 from J; bases not matched to a gene: 17. This CDR3 is CAGGGRRRGKKETQYF. The DNA of the CDR3 is TGTGCCGGCGGGGGGAGGAGGCGGGGGAAAAAAGAGACCCAGTACTTC.

Details on this clonotype: A much larger clone differs from this one at a single base, so this may be a read error. The V call is TRBV7-2, the J call TRBJ1-1; tentative D call: TRBD1 (5 bases). The CDR3 runs 14 residues. Germline CDR1 is SGHTA and CDR2 is FQGNSA. The CDR3 loop reads CASGFRGGNTEAFF. CDR3 sequence (DNA): TGTGCCAGCGGCTTTCGGGGGGGGAACACTGAAGCTTTCTTT.

The chain is built from TRBV5-1 and TRBJ1-6; D gene uncertain. The CDR3 has 14 residues. CDR1 is SGHRS and CDR2 is YFSETQ in the germline V gene. The V gene lost 2 bases and the J gene lost 7 bases, with 10 bases spanning the gap. CDR3 sequence reads: CASSFDINNSPLHF. The CDR3 DNA sequence: TGCGCCAGCAGCTTCGACATAAACAATTCACCCCTCCACTTT.

This clonotype was seen a handful of times. This chain links TRBV5-1 with TRBJ2-5; possibly TRBD2 for D (5 bases). Trimming stripped 4 bases from V and 2 bases from J, with 9 bases between. Germline V gives CDR1 SGHRS, CDR2 YFSETQ. The CDR3 totals 13 residues. This CDR3 reads CASSVTGQETQYF. For the CDR3, the DNA is TGCGCCAGCAGCGTTACGGGGCAAGAGACCCAGTACTTC.

In its sample, this clonotype was seen many times. The CDR3 DNA sequence: TGTGCCAACTCTGGGACTAGGCAAGAGACCCAGTACTTC. Its translation is CANSGTRQETQYF. This sequence joins TRBV2 and TRBJ2-5; 8 bases are a match to TRBD2. This CDR3 spans 13 amino acids. CDR1 is SNHLY, CDR2 FYNNEI, per germline. The V and J ends lost 10 bases and 2 bases, in that order; junction bases with no gene match: 6.

This chain joins TRBV5-1 and TRBJ2-6; 7 nucleotides line up with TRBD2. The V segment lost 7 bases and the J segment 2 bases; nucleotides outside the gene matches: 6. Germline loops: CDR1 SGHRS, CDR2 YFSETQ. This CDR3 comprises 15 residues. In DNA, the CDR3 is TGCGCCAGCGGCGGGAGTATCCCTGGGGCCAACGTCCTGACTTTC. Protein sequence: CASGGSIPGANVLTF.

Worth noting for this clonotype: A much larger clone sits a single nucleotide away, making a read error possible. J is TRBJ1-2 and V is TRBV12-3 or TRBV12-4; D may be TRBD1 (5 bases). This CDR3 region has 14 residues. CDR3 residues: CASKNPRASVGHTF. In DNA form, the CDR3 reads TGTGCCAGCAAAAACCCCAGGGCATCGGTTGGCCACACCTTC.